This T cell receptor (beta chain) was captured in a study of spatial heterogeneity in lung cancer. This CDR3 is built from 15 residues. The V gene's germline CDR1 is DFQATT and CDR2 SNEGSKA (reference sequence). Trimming took off 8 bases at V and 3 bases at J, with 20 bases between the two ends. Study-wide findings and caveats: Ubiquitous expanded TCR counts tracked ubiquitous nonsynonymous mutations; regional expanded TCR counts tracked regional nonsynonymous mutations. Mutation counts in tumors were tracked by counts of expanded intratumoral alpha and beta TCRs.

This clonotype is labeled as medium-sized. Its antigen is undetermined. Each molecule of TCR cDNA was tagged with one unique molecular identifier. TCRdb analysed the 5' RACE reads with MiXCR anew, one entry per CDR3 protein. Of 5,200 or so distinct CDR3 sequences listed, less than 5% are singletons. Sample time point: sample taken at primary tumor resection. Frozen PBMC, nontumor lung or tumor provided whole RNA, which was sequenced unsorted. The material sequenced was lung tumor tissue, taken at surgery. The source is a female donor with early-stage non-small cell lung cancer. This chain connects TRBV20-1 to TRBJ2-1; the D gene is possibly TRBD1 (5 bases). Written as DNA, the CDR3 is TGCAGTCCCGGCCAGGGCCTTAAATTCTACAATGAGCAGTTCTTC. Translated, it gives CSPGQGLKFYNEQFF.